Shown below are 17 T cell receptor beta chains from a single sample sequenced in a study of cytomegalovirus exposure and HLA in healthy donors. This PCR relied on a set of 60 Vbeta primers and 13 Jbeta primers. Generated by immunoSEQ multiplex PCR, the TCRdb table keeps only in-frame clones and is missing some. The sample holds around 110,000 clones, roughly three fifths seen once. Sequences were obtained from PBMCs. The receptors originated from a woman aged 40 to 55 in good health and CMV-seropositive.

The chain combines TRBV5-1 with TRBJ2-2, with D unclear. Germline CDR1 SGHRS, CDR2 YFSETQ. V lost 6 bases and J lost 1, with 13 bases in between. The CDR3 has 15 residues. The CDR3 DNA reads TGCGCCAGCACCATGCGGATCCGGAACACCGGGGAGCTGTTTTTT. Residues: CASTMRIRNTGELFF.

Here the CDR3 reads CASSQGQGPTGELFF. The CDR3, as DNA: TGTGCCAGCAGCCAGGGACAGGGGCCCACCGGGGAGCTGTTTTTT. The gene calls are TRBV7-6 and TRBJ2-2, with 10 bases fitting TRBD1. Germline V gene data show CDR1 as SGHVS and CDR2 as FNYEAQ. The CDR3 length is 15 residues. Trimming took 5 bases from V and 4 from J; bases not matched to a gene: 4.

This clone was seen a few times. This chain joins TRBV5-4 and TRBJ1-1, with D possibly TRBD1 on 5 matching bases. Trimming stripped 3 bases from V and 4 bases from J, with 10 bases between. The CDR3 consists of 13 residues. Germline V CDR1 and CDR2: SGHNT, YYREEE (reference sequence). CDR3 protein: CASSWGGGTEAFF. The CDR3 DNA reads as TGTGCCAGCAGCTGGGGGGGAGGCACTGAAGCTTTCTTT.

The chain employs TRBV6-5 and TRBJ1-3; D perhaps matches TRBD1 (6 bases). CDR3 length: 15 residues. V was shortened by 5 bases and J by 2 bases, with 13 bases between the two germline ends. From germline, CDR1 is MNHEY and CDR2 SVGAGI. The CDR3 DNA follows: TGTGCCAGCAGTAACAGGGTGGTACCTGGAAACACCATATATTTT. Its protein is CASSNRVVPGNTIYF.

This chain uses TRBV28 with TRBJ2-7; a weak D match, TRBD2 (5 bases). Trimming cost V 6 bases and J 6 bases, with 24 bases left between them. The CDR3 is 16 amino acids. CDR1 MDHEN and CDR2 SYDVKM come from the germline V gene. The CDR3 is CASSQRRAGGIREQYF. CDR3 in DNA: TGTGCCAGCAGCCAACGTCGGGCAGGAGGAATCCGCGAGCAGTACTTC.

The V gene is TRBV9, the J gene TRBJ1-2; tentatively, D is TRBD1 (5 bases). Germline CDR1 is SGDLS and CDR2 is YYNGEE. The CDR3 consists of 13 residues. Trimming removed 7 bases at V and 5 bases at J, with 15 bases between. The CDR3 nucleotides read TGTGCCAGCTCCCAGACAGAGAGTTATGGCTACACCTTC. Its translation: CASSQTESYGYTF.

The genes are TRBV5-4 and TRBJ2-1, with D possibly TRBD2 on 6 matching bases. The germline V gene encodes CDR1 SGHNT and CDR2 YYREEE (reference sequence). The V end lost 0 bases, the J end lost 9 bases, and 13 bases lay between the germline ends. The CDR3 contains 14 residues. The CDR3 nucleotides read TGTGCCAGCAGCTTGGGACTAGAAGGGCCTGAGCAGTTCTTC. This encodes CASSLGLEGPEQFF.

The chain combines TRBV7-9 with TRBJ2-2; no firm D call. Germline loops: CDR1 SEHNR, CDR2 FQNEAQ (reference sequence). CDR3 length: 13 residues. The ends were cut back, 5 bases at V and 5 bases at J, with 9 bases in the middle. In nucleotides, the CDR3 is TGTGCCAGCAGCCCTCCTAGGACCGGGGAGCTGTTTTTT. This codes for CASSPPRTGELFF.

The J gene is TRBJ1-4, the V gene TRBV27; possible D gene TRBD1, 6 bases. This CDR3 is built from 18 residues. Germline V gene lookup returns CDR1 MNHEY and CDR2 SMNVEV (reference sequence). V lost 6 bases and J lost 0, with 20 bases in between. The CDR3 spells CASSPTGTGPATNEKLFF. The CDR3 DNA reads TGTGCCAGCAGCCCCACCGGTACAGGGCCTGCAACTAATGAAAAACTGTTTTTT. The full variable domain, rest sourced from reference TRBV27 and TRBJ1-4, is EAQVTQNPRYLITVTGKKLTVTCSQNMNHEYMSWYRQDPGLGLRQIYYSMNVEVTDKGDVPEGYKVSRKEKRNFPLILESPSPNQTSLYFCASSPTGTGPATNEKLFFGSGTQLSVL.

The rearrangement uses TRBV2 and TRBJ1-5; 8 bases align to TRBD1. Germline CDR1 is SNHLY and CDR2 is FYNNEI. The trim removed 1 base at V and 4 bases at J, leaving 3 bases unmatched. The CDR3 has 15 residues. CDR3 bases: TGTGCCAGCAGTGAAGTCAGGGGGCCGAATCAGCCCCAGCATTTT. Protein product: CASSEVRGPNQPQHF.

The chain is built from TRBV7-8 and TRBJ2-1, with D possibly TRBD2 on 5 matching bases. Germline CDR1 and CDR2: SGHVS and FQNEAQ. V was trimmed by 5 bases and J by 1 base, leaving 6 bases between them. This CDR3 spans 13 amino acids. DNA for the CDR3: TGTGCCAGCAGCCCGGGGTCCTACAATGAGCAGTTCTTC. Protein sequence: CASSPGSYNEQFF. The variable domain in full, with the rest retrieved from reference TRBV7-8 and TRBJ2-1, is GAGVSQSPRYKVAKRGQDVALRCDPISGHVSLFWYQQALGQGPEFLTYFQNEAQLDKSGLPSDRFFAERPEGSVSTLKIQRTQQEDSAVYLCASSPGSYNEQFFGPGTRLTVL.

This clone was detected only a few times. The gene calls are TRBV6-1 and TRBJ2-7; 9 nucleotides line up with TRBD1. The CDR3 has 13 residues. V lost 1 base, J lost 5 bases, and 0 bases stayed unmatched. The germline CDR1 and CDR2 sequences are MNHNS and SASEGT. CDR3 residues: CASSEGTGDEQYF. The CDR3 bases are TGTGCCAGCAGTGAAGGGACAGGGGACGAGCAGTACTTC.

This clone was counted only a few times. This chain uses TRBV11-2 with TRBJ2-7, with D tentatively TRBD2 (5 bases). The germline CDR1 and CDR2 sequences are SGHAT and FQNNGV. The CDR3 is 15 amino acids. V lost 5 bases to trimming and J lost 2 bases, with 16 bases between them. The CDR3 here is CASSASLVQAYEQYF. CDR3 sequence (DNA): TGTGCCAGCAGCGCCTCACTAGTCCAAGCCTACGAGCAGTACTTC.

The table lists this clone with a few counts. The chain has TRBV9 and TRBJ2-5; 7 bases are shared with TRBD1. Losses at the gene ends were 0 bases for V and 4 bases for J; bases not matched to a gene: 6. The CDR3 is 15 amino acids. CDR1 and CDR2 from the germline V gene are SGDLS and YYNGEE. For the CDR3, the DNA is TGTGCCAGCAGCGTAGGACAGGGAGATGGAGAGACCCAGTACTTC. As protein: CASSVGQGDGETQYF. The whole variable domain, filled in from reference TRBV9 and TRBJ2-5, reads DSGVTQTPKHLITATGQRVTLRCSPRSGDLSVYWYQQSLDQGLQFLIQYYNGEERAKGNILERFSAQQFPDLHSELNLSSLELGDSALYFCASSVGQGDGETQYFGPGTRLLVL.

CDR3 in amino acids: CASSQSGFPYNEQFF. CDR3 sequence (DNA): TGTGCCAGCAGCCAAAGCGGGTTCCCCTACAATGAGCAGTTCTTC. The chain joins TRBV28 to TRBJ2-1; weak D call: TRBD2 (6 bases). Germline V gene lookup returns CDR1 MDHEN and CDR2 SYDVKM. This CDR3 is 15 amino acids long. V lost 6 bases and J lost 2, with 14 bases in between.

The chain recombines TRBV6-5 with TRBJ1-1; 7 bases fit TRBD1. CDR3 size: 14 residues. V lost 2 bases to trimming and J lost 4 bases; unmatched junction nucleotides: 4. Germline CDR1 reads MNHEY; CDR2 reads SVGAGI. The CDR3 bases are TGTGCCAGCAGTTACAGGGGGCTGGTCACTGAAGCTTTCTTT. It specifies CASSYRGLVTEAFF.

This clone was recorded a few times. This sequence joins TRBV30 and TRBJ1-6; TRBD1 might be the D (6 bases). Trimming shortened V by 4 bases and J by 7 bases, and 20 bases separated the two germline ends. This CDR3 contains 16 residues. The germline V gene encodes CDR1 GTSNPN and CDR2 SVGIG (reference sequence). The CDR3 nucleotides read TGTGCCTGGACCGAGGGGGGGGGCGCGGACAATTCACCCCTCCACTTT. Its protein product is CAWTEGGGADNSPLHF.